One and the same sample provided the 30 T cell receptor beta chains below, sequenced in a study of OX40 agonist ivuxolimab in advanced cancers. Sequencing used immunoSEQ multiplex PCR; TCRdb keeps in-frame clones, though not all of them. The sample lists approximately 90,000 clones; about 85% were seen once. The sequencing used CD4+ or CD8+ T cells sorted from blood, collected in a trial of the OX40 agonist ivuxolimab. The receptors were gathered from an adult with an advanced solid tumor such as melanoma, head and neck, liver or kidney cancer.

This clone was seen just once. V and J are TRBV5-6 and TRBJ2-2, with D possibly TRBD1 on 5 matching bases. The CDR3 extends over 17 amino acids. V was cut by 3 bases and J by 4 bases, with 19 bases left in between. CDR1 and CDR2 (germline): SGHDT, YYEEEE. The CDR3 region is CASSYDSWGPRTGELFF. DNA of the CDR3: TGTGCCAGCAGCTACGACAGCTGGGGTCCTCGCACCGGGGAGCTGTTTTTT.

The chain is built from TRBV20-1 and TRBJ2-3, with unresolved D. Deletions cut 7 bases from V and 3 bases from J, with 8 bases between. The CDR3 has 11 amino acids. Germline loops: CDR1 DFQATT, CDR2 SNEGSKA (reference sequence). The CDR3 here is CSGEITDTQYF. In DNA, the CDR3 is TGCAGTGGAGAGATAACAGATACGCAGTATTTT.

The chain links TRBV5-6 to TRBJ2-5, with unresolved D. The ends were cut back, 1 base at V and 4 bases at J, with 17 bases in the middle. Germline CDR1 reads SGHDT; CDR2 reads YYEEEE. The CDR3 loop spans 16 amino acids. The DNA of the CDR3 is TGTGCCAGCAGCTTGCGGCCGGACGGCGTGGGAGAGACCCAGTACTTC. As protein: CASSLRPDGVGETQYF.

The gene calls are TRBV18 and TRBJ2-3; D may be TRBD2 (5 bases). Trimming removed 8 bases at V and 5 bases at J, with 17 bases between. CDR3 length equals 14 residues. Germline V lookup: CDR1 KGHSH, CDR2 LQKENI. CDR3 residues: CASAQRSLEDTQYF. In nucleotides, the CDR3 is TGTGCCAGCGCCCAGCGGTCCCTCGAAGATACGCAGTATTTT.

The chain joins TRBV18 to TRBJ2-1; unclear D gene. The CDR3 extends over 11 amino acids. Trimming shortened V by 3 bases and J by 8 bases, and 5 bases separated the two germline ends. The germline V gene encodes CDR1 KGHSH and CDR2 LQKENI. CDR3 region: CASSPADEQFF. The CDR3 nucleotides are TGTGCCAGCTCACCGGCGGATGAGCAGTTCTTC.

CDR3 in amino acids: CASTPLAGGSYNEQFF. The CDR3 DNA reads as TGCGCCAGCACCCCTCTCGCGGGTGGTTCCTACAATGAGCAGTTCTTC. The V and J genes are TRBV5-1 and TRBJ2-1, with a tentative D call TRBD2 (5 bases). The CDR3 has 16 residues. CDR1 is SGHRS and CDR2 is YFSETQ in the germline V gene. Trimming cost V 6 bases and J 1 base, with 17 bases left between them.

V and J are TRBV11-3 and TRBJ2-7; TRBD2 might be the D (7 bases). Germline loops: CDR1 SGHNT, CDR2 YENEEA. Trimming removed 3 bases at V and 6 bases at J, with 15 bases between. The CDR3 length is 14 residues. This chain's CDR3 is CASSFGGPVGEQYF. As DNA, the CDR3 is TGTGCCAGCAGCTTCGGGGGGCCCGTCGGCGAGCAGTACTTC. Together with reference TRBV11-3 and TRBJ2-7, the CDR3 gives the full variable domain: EAGVVQSPRYKIIEKKQPVAFWCNPISGHNTLYWYLQNLGQGPELLIRYENEEAVDDSQLPKDRFSAERLKGVDSTLKIQPAELGDSAVYLCASSFGGPVGEQYFGPGTRLTVT.

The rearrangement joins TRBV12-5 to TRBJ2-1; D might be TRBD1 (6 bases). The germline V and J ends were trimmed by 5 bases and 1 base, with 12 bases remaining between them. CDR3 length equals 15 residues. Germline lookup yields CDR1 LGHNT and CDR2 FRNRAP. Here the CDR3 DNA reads TGTGCTAGTGGTCATTCAGGGGAATCCTACAATGAGCAGTTCTTC. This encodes CASGHSGESYNEQFF. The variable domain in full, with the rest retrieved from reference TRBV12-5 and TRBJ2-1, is DARVTQTPRHKVTEMGQEVTMRCQPILGHNTVFWYRQTMMQGLELLAYFRNRAPLDDSGMPKDRFSAEMPDATLATLKIQPSEPRDSAVYFCASGHSGESYNEQFFGPGTRLTVL.

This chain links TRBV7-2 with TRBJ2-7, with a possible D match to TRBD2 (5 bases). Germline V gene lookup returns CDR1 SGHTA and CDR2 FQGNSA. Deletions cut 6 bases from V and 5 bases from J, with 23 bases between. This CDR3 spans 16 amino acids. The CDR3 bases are TGTGCCAGCAGTCGGACGGAGAGATCCCTCGGGGACGAGCAGTACTTC. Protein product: CASSRTERSLGDEQYF.

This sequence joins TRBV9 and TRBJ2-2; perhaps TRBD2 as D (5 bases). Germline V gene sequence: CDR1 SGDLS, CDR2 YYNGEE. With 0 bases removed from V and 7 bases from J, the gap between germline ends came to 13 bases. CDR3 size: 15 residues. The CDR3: CASSVGWEKVGELFF. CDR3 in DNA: TGTGCCAGCAGCGTAGGGTGGGAGAAGGTCGGGGAGCTGTTTTTT.

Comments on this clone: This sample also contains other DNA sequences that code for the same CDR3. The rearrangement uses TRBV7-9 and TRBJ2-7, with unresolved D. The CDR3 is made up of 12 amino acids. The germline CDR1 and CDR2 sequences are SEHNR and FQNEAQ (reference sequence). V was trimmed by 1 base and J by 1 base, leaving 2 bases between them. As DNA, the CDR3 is TGTGCCAGCAGCTTAGGGTCCTACGAGCAGTACTTC. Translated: CASSLGSYEQYF.

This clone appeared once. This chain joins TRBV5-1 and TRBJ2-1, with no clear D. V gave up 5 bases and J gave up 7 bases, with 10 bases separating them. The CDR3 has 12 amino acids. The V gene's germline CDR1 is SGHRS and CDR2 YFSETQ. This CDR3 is CASRDALNEQFF. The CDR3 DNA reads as TGCGCCAGCAGGGACGCCTTAAATGAGCAGTTCTTC.

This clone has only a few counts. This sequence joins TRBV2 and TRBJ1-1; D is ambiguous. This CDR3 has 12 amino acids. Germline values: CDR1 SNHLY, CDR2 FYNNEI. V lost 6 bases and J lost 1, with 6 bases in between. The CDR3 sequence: CASRNWNTEAFF. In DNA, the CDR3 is TGTGCCAGCAGAAACTGGAACACTGAAGCTTTCTTT.

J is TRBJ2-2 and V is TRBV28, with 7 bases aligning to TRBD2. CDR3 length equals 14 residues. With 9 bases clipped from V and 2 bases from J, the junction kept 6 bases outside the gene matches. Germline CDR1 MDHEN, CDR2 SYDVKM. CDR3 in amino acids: CASRAGPNTGELFF. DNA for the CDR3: TGTGCCAGTAGAGCGGGGCCTAACACCGGGGAGCTGTTTTTT.

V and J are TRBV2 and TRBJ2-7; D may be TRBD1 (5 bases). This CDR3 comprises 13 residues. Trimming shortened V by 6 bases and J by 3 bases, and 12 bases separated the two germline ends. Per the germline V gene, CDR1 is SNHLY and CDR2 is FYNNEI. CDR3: CASSSTQGYEQYF. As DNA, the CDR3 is TGTGCCAGCAGCTCTACGCAGGGCTACGAGCAGTACTTC.

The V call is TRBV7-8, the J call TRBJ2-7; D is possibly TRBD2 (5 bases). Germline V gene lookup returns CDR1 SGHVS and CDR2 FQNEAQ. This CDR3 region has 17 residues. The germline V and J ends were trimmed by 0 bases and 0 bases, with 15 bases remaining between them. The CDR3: CASSLAPGLSSSYEQYF. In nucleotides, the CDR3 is TGTGCCAGCAGCTTAGCACCCGGACTGTCGAGCTCCTACGAGCAGTACTTC.

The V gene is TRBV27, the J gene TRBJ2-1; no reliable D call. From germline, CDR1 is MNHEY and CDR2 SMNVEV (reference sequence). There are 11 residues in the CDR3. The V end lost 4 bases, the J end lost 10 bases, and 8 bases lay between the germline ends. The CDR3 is CASSSWGEQFF. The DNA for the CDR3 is TGTGCCAGCAGTTCCTGGGGAGAGCAGTTCTTC.

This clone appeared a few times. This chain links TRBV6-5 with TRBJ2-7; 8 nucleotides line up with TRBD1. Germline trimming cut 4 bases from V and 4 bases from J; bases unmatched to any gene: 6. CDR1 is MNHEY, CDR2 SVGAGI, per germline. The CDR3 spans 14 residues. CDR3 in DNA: TGTGCCAGCAGTTCAACAGGGGGTAAATACGAGCAGTACTTC. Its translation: CASSSTGGKYEQYF.

This chain's CDR3 is CASSPDRYNEQFF. The DNA of the CDR3 is TGTGCCAGCAGCCCCGACAGGTACAATGAGCAGTTCTTC. V is TRBV2 and J is TRBJ2-1, with D possibly being TRBD1 (6 bases). The CDR3 loop spans 13 amino acids. CDR1 is SNHLY, CDR2 FYNNEI, per germline. The ends were cut back, 6 bases at V and 4 bases at J, with 10 bases in the middle. Drawing the rest from reference TRBV2 and TRBJ2-1, the complete variable domain is EPEVTQTPSHQVTQMGQEVILRCVPISNHLYFYWYRQILGQKVEFLVSFYNNEISEKSEIFDDQFSVERPDGSNFTLKIRSTKLEDSAMYFCASSPDRYNEQFFGPGTRLTVL.

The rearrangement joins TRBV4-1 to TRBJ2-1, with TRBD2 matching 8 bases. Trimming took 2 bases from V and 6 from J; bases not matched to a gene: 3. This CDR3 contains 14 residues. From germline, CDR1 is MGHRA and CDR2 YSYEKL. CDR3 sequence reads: CASSQLTSGNEQFF. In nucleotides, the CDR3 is TGCGCCAGCAGCCAACTAACTAGCGGCAATGAGCAGTTCTTC.

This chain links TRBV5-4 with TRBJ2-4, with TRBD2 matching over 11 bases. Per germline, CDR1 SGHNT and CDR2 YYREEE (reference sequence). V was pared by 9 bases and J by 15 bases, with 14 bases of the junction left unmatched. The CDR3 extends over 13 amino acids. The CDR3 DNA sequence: TGTGCCACCCAGGGGAATAGCGGGAGGGCCTGGTACTTC. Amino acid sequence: CATQGNSGRAWYF.

CDR3 coding DNA: TGTGCCAGCAGCTTAGCGGGAATAGAGAGGGAGCAGTTCTTC. Its protein product is CASSLAGIEREQFF. This chain joins TRBV7-6 and TRBJ2-1; D remains unclear. CDR1 is SGHVS and CDR2 is FNYEAQ in the germline V gene. The V end was cut by 0 bases, the J end by 10 bases, with 13 bases between. The CDR3 has 14 amino acids.

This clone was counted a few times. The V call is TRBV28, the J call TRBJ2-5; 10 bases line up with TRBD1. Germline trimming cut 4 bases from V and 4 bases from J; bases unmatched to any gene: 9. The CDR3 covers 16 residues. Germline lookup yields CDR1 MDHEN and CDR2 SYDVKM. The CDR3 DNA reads TGTGCCAGCAGTTCAACCACGACAGGGGGCGGAGAGACCCAGTACTTC. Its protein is CASSSTTTGGGETQYF.

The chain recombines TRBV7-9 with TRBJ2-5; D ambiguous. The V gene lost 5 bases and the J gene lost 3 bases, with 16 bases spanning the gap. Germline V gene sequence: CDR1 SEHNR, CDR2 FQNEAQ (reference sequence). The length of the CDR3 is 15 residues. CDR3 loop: CASSNRLGREETQYF. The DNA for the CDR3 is TGTGCCAGCAGCAATCGACTGGGTAGAGAAGAGACCCAGTACTTC.

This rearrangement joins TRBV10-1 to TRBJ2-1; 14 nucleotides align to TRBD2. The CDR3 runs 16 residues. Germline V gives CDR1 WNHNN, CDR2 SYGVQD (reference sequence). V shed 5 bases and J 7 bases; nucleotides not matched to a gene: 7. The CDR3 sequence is CASSLRTSGRTNEQFF. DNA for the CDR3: TGCGCCAGCAGTCTCCGGACTAGCGGGAGGACGAATGAGCAGTTCTTC.

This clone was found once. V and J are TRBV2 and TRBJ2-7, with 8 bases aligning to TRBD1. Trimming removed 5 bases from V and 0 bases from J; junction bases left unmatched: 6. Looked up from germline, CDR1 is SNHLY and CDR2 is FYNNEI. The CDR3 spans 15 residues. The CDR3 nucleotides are TGTGCCAGCAGTCCGGACAGGGAGAGCTCCTACGAGCAGTACTTC. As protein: CASSPDRESSYEQYF.

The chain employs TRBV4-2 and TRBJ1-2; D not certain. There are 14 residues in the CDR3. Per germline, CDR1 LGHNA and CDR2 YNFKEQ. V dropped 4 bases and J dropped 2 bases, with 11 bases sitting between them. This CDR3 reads CASSPRAENYGYTF. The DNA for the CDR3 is TGTGCCAGCAGCCCGCGTGCGGAAAACTATGGCTACACCTTC.

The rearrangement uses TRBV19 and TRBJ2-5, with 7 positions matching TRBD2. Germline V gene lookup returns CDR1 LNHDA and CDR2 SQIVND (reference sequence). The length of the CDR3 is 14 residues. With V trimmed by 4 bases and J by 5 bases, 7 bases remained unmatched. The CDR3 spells CASSRAGVRETQYF. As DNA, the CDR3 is TGTGCCAGTAGTAGGGCGGGAGTGCGGGAGACCCAGTACTTC.

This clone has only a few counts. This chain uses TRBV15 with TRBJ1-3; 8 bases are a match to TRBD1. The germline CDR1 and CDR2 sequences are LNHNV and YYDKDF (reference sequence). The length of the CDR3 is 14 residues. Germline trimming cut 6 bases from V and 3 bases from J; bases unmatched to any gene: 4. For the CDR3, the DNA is TGTGCCACCAGAAAACAGGGGGTTGGAAACACCATATATTTT. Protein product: CATRKQGVGNTIYF.

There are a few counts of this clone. The CDR3 bases are TGTGCCAGCACCTTAGGGACCACCGATACGCAGTATTTT. Amino acids: CASTLGTTDTQYF. The chain carries TRBV28 and TRBJ2-3; D tentatively fits TRBD1 or TRBD2 (5 bases each). V dropped 7 bases and J dropped 6 bases, with 14 bases sitting between them. The CDR3 has 13 amino acids. Germline CDR1 reads MDHEN; CDR2 reads SYDVKM.